This TCR beta chain comes out of a study of blood T cell repertoires in COVID-19. For the study at large: The samples span acute and convalescent COVID-19 from the United States, Italy and Spain. PBMCs, B-cell-depleted T cells, or T cells were the source of the cDNA or gDNA that made up the material.

Authors' data handling: For nucleated cells, counts were estimated from reference gene primer amplification. Sequencing used immunoSEQ multiplex PCR; TCRdb keeps in-frame clones, though not all of them. V and J calls and clone size come straight from that table; D and trimming were deduced from the DNA. The sample has 390,000 or so clones, about nine tenths seen once. Unmatched junction bases numbered 3, after V lost 0 bases and J lost 11 bases. Germline loops: CDR1 SGHRS, CDR2 YFSETQ. CDR3 size: 12 residues. Sequenced material: peripheral blood. The TCR sequence derives from a woman aged 30 to 39 with active or convalescent COVID-19. V is TRBV5-1 and J is TRBJ1-1; the match to TRBD1 covers 8 bases. DNA of the CDR3: TGCGCCAGCAGCTTGGACAGGGGGTCGGCTTTCTTT. Translated: CASSLDRGSAFF. Complete variable domain (other parts from reference TRBV5-1 and TRBJ1-1): KAGVTQTPRYLIKTRGQQVTLSCSPISGHRSVSWYQQTPGQGLQFLFEYFSETQRNKGNFPGRFSGRQFSNSRSEMNVSTLELGDSALYLCASSLDRGSAFFGQGTRLTVV.